This TCR beta chain was identified in a study of blood T cell repertoires in COVID-19. Study-level information: Whether acute or convalescent, the COVID-19 samples came from the United States, Italy and Spain. PBMCs, B-cell-depleted T cells, or T cells provided the cDNA or gDNA that made up the material.

As processed by the authors: Estimated nucleated cell counts came from reference gene primer amplification. TCRdb's copy holds only in-frame clones and misses some; the assay was immunoSEQ multiplex PCR. The DNA gave D and trimming, while V, J and clone size come from that table. Of more than 90,000 clones in the sample, 70% to 85% were seen once. As regards this clone: The same CDR3 is also encoded by other DNA sequences in this sample.

CDR1 is SGHAT and CDR2 is FQNNGV in the germline V gene. The CDR3 consists of 15 residues. V trimming: 5 bases; J trimming: 8 bases; junction bases outside the gene matches: 8. The sequenced sample was peripheral blood. The chain employs TRBV11-2 and TRBJ1-6; 8 positions match TRBD1. This sequence originates from a woman aged 55 to 70 in a cohort sampled during active or convalescent COVID-19. The CDR3 nucleotides read TGTGCCAGCAGCCAAAGGACAGGGAAGGATTCACCCCTCCACTTT. Protein sequence: CASSQRTGKDSPLHF.